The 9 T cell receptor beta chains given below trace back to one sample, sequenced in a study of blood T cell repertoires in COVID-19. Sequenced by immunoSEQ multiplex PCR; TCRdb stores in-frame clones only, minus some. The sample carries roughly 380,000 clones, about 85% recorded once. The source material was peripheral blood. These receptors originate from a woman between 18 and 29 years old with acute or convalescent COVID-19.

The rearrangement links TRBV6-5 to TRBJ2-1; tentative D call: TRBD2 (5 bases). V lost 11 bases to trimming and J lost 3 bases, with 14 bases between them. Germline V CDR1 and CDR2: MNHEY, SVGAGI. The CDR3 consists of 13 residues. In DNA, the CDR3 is TGTGCCGCGGGTAGCGCCAGCTACAATGAGCAGTTCTTC. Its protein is CAAGSASYNEQFF.

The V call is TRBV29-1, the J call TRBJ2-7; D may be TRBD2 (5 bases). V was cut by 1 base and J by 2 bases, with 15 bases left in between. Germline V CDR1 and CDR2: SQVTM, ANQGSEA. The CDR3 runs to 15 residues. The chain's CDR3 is CSVEAAGLAAYEQYF. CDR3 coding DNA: TGCAGCGTTGAAGCTGCGGGTTTAGCCGCCTACGAGCAGTACTTC.

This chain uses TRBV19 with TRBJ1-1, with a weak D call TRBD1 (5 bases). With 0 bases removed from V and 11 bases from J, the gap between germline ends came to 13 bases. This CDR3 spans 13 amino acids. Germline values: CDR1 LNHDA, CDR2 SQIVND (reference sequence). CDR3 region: CASSIDWARGAFF. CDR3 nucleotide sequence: TGTGCCAGTAGTATAGATTGGGCTAGGGGTGCTTTCTTT.

CDR3 loop: CATSDFGGEKLFF. As DNA, the CDR3 is TGTGCCACCAGTGATTTTGGAGGTGAAAAACTGTTTTTT. The J gene is TRBJ1-4, the V gene TRBV24-1; the D is unclear. With 1 base removed from V and 7 bases from J, the gap between germline ends came to 6 bases. The length of the CDR3 is 13 residues. Germline V gene data show CDR1 as KGHDR and CDR2 as SFDVKD.

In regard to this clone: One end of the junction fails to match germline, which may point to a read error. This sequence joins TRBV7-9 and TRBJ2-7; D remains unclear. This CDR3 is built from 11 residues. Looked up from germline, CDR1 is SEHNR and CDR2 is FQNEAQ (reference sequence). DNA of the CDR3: TGTGCCAGCAGCCCCTCCCACGAGCAGTACTTC. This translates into CASSPSHEQYF. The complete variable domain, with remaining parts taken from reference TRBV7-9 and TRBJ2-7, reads DTGVSQNPRHKITKRGQNVTFRCDPISEHNRLYWYRQTLGQGPEFLTYFQNEAQLEKSRLLSDRFSAERPKGSFSTLEIQRTEQGDSAMYLCASSPSHEQYFGPGTRLTVT.

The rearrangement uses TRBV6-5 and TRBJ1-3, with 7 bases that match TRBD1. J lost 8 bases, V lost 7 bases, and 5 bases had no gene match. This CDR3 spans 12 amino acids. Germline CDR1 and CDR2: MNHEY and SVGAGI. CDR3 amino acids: CASTRTGDTIYF. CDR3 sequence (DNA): TGTGCCAGCACTAGAACAGGGGACACCATATATTTT.

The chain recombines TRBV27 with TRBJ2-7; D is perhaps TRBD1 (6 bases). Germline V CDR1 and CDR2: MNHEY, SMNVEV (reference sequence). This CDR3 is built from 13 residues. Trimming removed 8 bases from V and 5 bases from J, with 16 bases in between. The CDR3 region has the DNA TGTGCCAGCGGATACCAGGGGTTCCACGAGCAGTACTTC. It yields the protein CASGYQGFHEQYF.

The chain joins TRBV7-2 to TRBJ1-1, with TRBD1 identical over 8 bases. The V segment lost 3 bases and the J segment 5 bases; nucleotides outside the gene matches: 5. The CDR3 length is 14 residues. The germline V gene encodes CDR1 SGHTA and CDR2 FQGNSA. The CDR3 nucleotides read TGTGCCAGCAGCTTTTCCAGGGGGCTGACTGAAGCTTTCTTT. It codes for CASSFSRGLTEAFF.

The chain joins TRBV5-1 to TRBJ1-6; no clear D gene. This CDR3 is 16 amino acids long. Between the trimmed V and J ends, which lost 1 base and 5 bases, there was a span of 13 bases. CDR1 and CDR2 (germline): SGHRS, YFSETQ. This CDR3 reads CASSLTAPVDNSPLHF. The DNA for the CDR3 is TGCGCCAGCAGCTTGACCGCCCCGGTGGATAATTCACCCCTCCACTTT. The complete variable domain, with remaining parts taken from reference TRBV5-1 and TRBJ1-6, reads KAGVTQTPRYLIKTRGQQVTLSCSPISGHRSVSWYQQTPGQGLQFLFEYFSETQRNKGNFPGRFSGRQFSNSRSEMNVSTLELGDSALYLCASSLTAPVDNSPLHFGNGTRLTVT.